These 29 T cell receptor beta chains originate from one sample sequenced in a study of shared clonotypes between healthy human individuals. This table comes from immunoSEQ multiplex PCR, and its TCRdb copy is limited to in-frame clones, with some not included. Among fewer than 550,000 clones listed, over 60% were seen once. The sample was PBMCs. The receptors here all came from a middle-aged woman in good health. Some clones in this sample may be carry-over from other donors' samples.

As to this clone: One end of the junction does not line up with germline, which may come from a read error. Other DNA sequences of this sample code for an identical CDR3. The chain combines TRBV30 with TRBJ1-1, with TRBD1 matching 8 bases. The length of the CDR3 is 13 residues. Per the germline V gene, CDR1 is GTSNPN and CDR2 is SVGIG (reference sequence). The CDR3 is CAWEGKRTGKAFF. The CDR3 bases are TGTGCCTGGGAAGGGAAGAGGACAGGGAAAGCCTTCTTT.

The chain joins TRBV4-1 to TRBJ1-1; 8 nucleotides agree with TRBD1. CDR3 length: 14 amino acids. Germline CDR1 is MGHRA and CDR2 is YSYEKL. V dropped 6 bases and J dropped 6; count of bases not matched to a gene: 9. The CDR3, as DNA: TGCGCCAGCAGTCGTACCCGGACAGGGCCTGAAGCTTTCTTT. This codes for CASSRTRTGPEAFF.

This sequence joins TRBV15 and TRBJ1-3; D call uncertain. The CDR3 is 17 amino acids. The V and J ends lost 3 bases and 0 bases respectively, with 15 bases between them. Germline CDR1 is LNHNV and CDR2 is YYDKDF (reference sequence). The CDR3 DNA reads TGTGCCACCAGCAGGGGATCGTATTCGGGCTCTGGAAACACCATATATTTT. Translating it yields CATSRGSYSGSGNTIYF.

The chain couples TRBV5-8 to TRBJ2-2, with D unresolved. The CDR3 runs 16 residues. The germline V gene has CDR1 SGHTS and CDR2 YDEGEE. V lost 5 bases and J 0 bases, leaving 14 bases between the germline ends. The CDR3 DNA is TGTGCCAGCAGTAGAAGCGTGACCTCGAACACCGGGGAGCTGTTTTTT. The encoded protein is CASSRSVTSNTGELFF.

This rearrangement joins TRBV14 to TRBJ1-1; 9 bases match TRBD1. Unmatched junction bases numbered 14, after V lost 4 bases and J lost 5 bases. The CDR3 contains 17 residues. Germline V CDR1 and CDR2: SGHDN, FVKESK. The CDR3 sequence is CASSLTGGVFVGTEAFF. CDR3 nucleotides: TGTGCCAGCAGCCTCACAGGGGGCGTCTTTGTGGGGACTGAAGCTTTCTTT. The full variable domain, rest sourced from reference TRBV14 and TRBJ1-1, is EAGVTQFPSHSVIEKGQTVTLRCDPISGHDNLYWYRRVMGKEIKFLLHFVKESKQDESGMPNNRFLAERTGGTYSTLKVQPAELEDSGVYFCASSLTGGVFVGTEAFFGQGTRLTVV.

To note about this clone: A single base separates this from a much larger clone, so it may be a read error. The rearrangement uses TRBV30 and TRBJ2-6; 7 nucleotides align to TRBD1. The CDR3 spans 15 residues. CDR1 and CDR2 (germline): GTSNPN, SVGIG (reference sequence). The CDR3 DNA follows: TGTGCCTGGGGGACAGACCTCTCTGGGGCCAGCGTCCTGACTTTC. Its protein product is CAWGTDLSGASVLTF.

This chain joins TRBV27 and TRBJ2-7; D is possibly TRBD1 (5 bases). V was pared by 7 bases and J by 3 bases, with 7 bases between. CDR1 is MNHEY, CDR2 SMNVEV, per germline (reference sequence). The CDR3 length is 11 residues. CDR3 region: CASKGRYEQYF. CDR3 in DNA: TGTGCCAGCAAGGGGCGCTACGAGCAGTACTTC.

This chain uses TRBV18 with TRBJ2-5, with D possibly TRBD2 on 5 matching bases. V shed 2 bases and J shed 5 bases, with 9 bases lying between them. The CDR3 is made up of 13 amino acids. Germline loops: CDR1 KGHSH, CDR2 LQKENI. CDR3 sequence reads: CASSPGLSETQYF. The CDR3 bases are TGTGCCAGCTCACCAGGACTTAGTGAGACCCAGTACTTC. Supplemented by reference TRBV18 and TRBJ2-5, the full variable domain reads NAGVMQNPRHLVRRRGQEARLRCSPMKGHSHVYWYRQLPEEGLKFMVYLQKENIIDESGMPKERFSAEFPKEGPSILRIQQVVRGDSAAYFCASSPGLSETQYFGPGTRLLVL.

As concerns this clone: Other DNA sequences in the same sample also yield this CDR3. For the CDR3, the DNA is TGTGCCAGTAGTATAGATCGAGGGCTGGAGCAGTACTTC. This translates into CASSIDRGLEQYF. This chain uses TRBV19 with TRBJ2-7, with a weak D call TRBD2 (5 bases). V lost 0 bases and J lost 7, with 10 bases in between. CDR3 size: 13 residues. Looked up from germline, CDR1 is LNHDA and CDR2 is SQIVND (reference sequence).

J is TRBJ1-1 and V is TRBV11-2; D gene uncertain. This CDR3 is built from 13 residues. CDR1 SGHAT and CDR2 FQNNGV come from the germline V gene. The V gene lost 8 bases and the J gene lost 7 bases, with 17 bases spanning the gap. The CDR3 region has the DNA TGTGCCAGCGGAAATTTAAGGACGGTTGAAGCTTTCTTT. Encoded protein: CASGNLRTVEAFF.

The rearrangement links TRBV7-9 to TRBJ1-4; tentatively, D is TRBD1 (6 bases). Germline values: CDR1 SEHNR, CDR2 FQNEAQ (reference sequence). Trimming shortened V by 3 bases and J by 7 bases, and 9 bases separated the two germline ends. The CDR3 is 13 residues long. The CDR3 here is CASSFRGSEKLFF. The DNA for the CDR3 is TGTGCCAGCAGCTTCAGGGGCTCTGAAAAACTGTTTTTT.

The chain recombines TRBV6-1 with TRBJ2-1; 14 nucleotides line up with TRBD2. V was clipped by 1 base and J by 8 bases; unmatched bases: 1. The CDR3 runs 15 residues. Germline V gene data show CDR1 as MNHNS and CDR2 as SASEGT. The CDR3 is CASSEGTSGRYEQFF. CDR3 DNA sequence: TGTGCCAGCAGTGAAGGGACTAGCGGGAGGTATGAGCAGTTCTTC.

The genes are TRBV18 and TRBJ1-1; possibly TRBD1 for D (5 bases). The CDR3 runs 14 residues. CDR1 KGHSH and CDR2 LQKENI come from the germline V gene. With 4 bases removed from V and 4 bases from J, the gap between germline ends came to 13 bases. As DNA, the CDR3 is TGTGCCAGCTCACTTCAGGGTTCTCGCACTGAAGCTTTCTTT. The encoded protein is CASSLQGSRTEAFF.

The chain has TRBV5-6 and TRBJ2-7, with TRBD1 matching over 7 bases. Germline V gene lookup returns CDR1 SGHDT and CDR2 YYEEEE. Trimming took 4 bases from V and 3 from J; bases not matched to a gene: 16. The CDR3 consists of 17 residues. CDR3 residues: CASSPPRQGRQVYEQYF. As DNA, the CDR3 is TGTGCCAGCAGCCCACCGCGACAGGGCAGACAAGTCTACGAGCAGTACTTC.

The rearrangement links TRBV7-2 to TRBJ2-1; 8 bases are a match to TRBD2. The CDR3 contains 14 residues. Trimming cost V 5 bases and J 6 bases; bases outside gene matches: 6. Germline V CDR1 and CDR2: SGHTA, FQGNSA. Written as DNA, the CDR3 is TGTGCCAGCAGCCAACTAGCGGAGATCAATGAGCAGTTCTTC. Translation: CASSQLAEINEQFF.

The rearrangement joins TRBV20-1 to TRBJ1-1, with 8 positions matching TRBD1. CDR3 length equals 11 residues. The germline gives CDR1 DFQATT, CDR2 SNEGSKA (reference sequence). The CDR3 protein is CSGQGNTEAFF. In DNA form, the CDR3 reads TGCAGCGGACAGGGGAACACTGAAGCTTTCTTT.

V is TRBV2 and J is TRBJ2-7; D could derive from TRBD1 or TRBD2 (7 bases each). V was shortened by 7 bases and J by 6 bases, with 16 bases between the two germline ends. Germline CDR1 and CDR2: SNHLY and FYNNEI. The CDR3 consists of 13 residues. The CDR3 region has the DNA TGTGCCAGCACCAACGGCAGGGGGGGCGAGCAGTACTTC. Protein: CASTNGRGGEQYF.

This clone was seen repeatedly, ten times or more. V usage is TRBV6-1 and J usage is TRBJ2-7; 11 bases are a match to TRBD1. The germline CDR1 and CDR2 sequences are MNHNS and SASEGT. Unmatched junction bases numbered 5, after V lost 5 bases and J lost 2 bases. The CDR3 runs to 15 residues. The CDR3 nucleotides are TGTGCCAGCAGTCGGACAGGGGGCCAGACCTACGAGCAGTACTTC. Amino acids: CASSRTGGQTYEQYF.

The sample holds one count of this clone. V and J are TRBV5-1 and TRBJ2-1, with 10 bases identical to TRBD1. Germline V CDR1 and CDR2: SGHRS, YFSETQ. The CDR3 covers 15 residues. V shed 1 base, J shed 6 bases, and the junction held 4 bases outside the gene matches. The CDR3 loop reads CASSLSGTGVNEQFF. In DNA form, the CDR3 reads TGCGCCAGCAGCTTGTCCGGGACAGGGGTCAATGAGCAGTTCTTC.

CDR3 sequence: CASSFGRQGAYEQYF. The CDR3 DNA reads TGTGCCAGCAGCTTCGGTAGACAGGGGGCCTACGAGCAGTACTTC. This chain links TRBV7-9 with TRBJ2-7; 9 bases match TRBD1. Looked up from germline, CDR1 is SEHNR and CDR2 is FQNEAQ (reference sequence). The junction had 5 bases not matched to a gene; V was cut back by 3 bases and J by 2 bases. There are 15 residues in the CDR3.

The CDR3 nucleotides read TGTGCCAGCAGCTTACACGGGGGCTCTGGGGCCAACGTCCTGACTTTC. It codes for CASSLHGGSGANVLTF. The chain recombines TRBV7-3 with TRBJ2-6; tentatively, D is TRBD2 (6 bases). Trimming shortened V by 2 bases and J by 0 bases, and 8 bases separated the two germline ends. The CDR3 is made up of 16 amino acids. Germline V lookup: CDR1 SGHTA, CDR2 FQGTGA.

The rearrangement links TRBV5-1 to TRBJ2-5, with no clear D. The germline CDR1 and CDR2 sequences are SGHRS and YFSETQ. V lost 4 bases to trimming and J lost 5 bases, with 9 bases between them. CDR3 size: 12 residues. CDR3 DNA: TGCGCCAGCAGCAGGGAAAGGGAGACCCAGTACTTC. Translated, it gives CASSRERETQYF.

The chain joins TRBV7-9 to TRBJ2-3; D is ambiguous. Germline CDR1 and CDR2: SEHNR and FQNEAQ (reference sequence). V was cut by 8 bases and J by 2 bases, with 8 bases left in between. The CDR3 is 12 residues long. CDR3 in DNA: TGTGCCAGCCAGAAAGACACAGATACGCAGTATTTT. Translation: CASQKDTDTQYF. Complete variable domain (other parts from reference TRBV7-9 and TRBJ2-3): DTGVSQNPRHKITKRGQNVTFRCDPISEHNRLYWYRQTLGQGPEFLTYFQNEAQLEKSRLLSDRFSAERPKGSFSTLEIQRTEQGDSAMYLCASQKDTDTQYFGPGTRLTVL.

The chain employs TRBV5-6 and TRBJ1-2; no clear D. The V end was cut by 5 bases, the J end by 6 bases, with 8 bases between. The CDR3 is made up of 11 amino acids. From germline, CDR1 is SGHDT and CDR2 YYEEEE. CDR3 residues: CASSSGHGYTF. As DNA, the CDR3 is TGTGCCAGCAGTTCTGGACATGGCTACACCTTC.

The V call is TRBV6-5, the J call TRBJ1-6, with D unclear. Germline CDR1 is MNHEY and CDR2 is SVGAGI. This CDR3 contains 14 residues. V was trimmed by 6 bases and J by 9 bases, leaving 15 bases between them. CDR3 nucleotides: TGTGCCAGCAGCCCTGGACCTCAGGTTTCACCCCTCCACTTT. Protein product: CASSPGPQVSPLHF.

The chain carries TRBV10-3 and TRBJ1-1, with D possibly matching TRBD1 (6 bases). With 8 bases removed from V and 1 base from J, the gap between germline ends came to 11 bases. The CDR3 extends over 13 amino acids. Per germline, CDR1 ENHRY and CDR2 SYGVKD. The CDR3 coding sequence is TGTGCCATCGGGGGACAACGGAACACTGAAGCTTTCTTT. It encodes CAIGGQRNTEAFF.

V usage is TRBV10-3 and J usage is TRBJ2-7; 9 bases are a match to TRBD1. CDR3 size: 15 residues. The V and J ends lost 5 bases and 4 bases, in that order; junction bases with no gene match: 9. Germline CDR1 ENHRY, CDR2 SYGVKD. CDR3: CAISISGQGYYEQYF. The CDR3 DNA reads as TGTGCCATCAGTATATCGGGACAGGGATATTACGAGCAGTACTTC.

This chain uses TRBV28 with TRBJ1-5; tentative D call: TRBD1 (6 bases). The CDR3 totals 15 residues. Germline values: CDR1 MDHEN, CDR2 SYDVKM. V lost 4 bases and J 5 bases, leaving 15 bases between the germline ends. CDR3 nucleotide sequence: TGTGCCAGCAGTTCCAAAGACAGGTTCGATCAGCCCCAGCATTTT. Encoded protein: CASSSKDRFDQPQHF.

The chain joins TRBV7-8 to TRBJ2-7; the match to TRBD2 covers 7 bases. Germline values: CDR1 SGHVS, CDR2 FQNEAQ. V lost 5 bases, J lost 0 bases, and 10 bases stayed unmatched. The length of the CDR3 is 16 residues. The CDR3 protein is CASSPPGGFGSYEQYF. DNA for the CDR3: TGTGCCAGCAGCCCGCCGGGAGGATTTGGCTCCTACGAGCAGTACTTC.